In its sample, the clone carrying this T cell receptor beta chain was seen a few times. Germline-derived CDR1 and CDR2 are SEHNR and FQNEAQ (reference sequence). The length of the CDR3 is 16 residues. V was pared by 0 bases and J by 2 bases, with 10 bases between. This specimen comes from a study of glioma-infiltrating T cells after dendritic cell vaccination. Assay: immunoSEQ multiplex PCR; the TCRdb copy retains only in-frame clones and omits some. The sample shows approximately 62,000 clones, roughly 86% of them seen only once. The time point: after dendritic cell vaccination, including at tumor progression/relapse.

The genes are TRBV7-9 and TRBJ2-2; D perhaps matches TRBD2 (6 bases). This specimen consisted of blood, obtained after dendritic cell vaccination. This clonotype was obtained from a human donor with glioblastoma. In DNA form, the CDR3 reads TGTGCCAGCAGCTTAGCCGGGACTCTTAACACCGGGGAGCTGTTTTTT. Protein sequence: CASSLAGTLNTGELFF. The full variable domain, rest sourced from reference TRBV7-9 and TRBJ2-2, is DTGVSQNPRHKITKRGQNVTFRCDPISEHNRLYWYRQTLGQGPEFLTYFQNEAQLEKSRLLSDRFSAERPKGSFSTLEIQRTEQGDSAMYLCASSLAGTLNTGELFFGEGSRLTVL.